The following is a T cell receptor beta chain sequence with its context. Its antigen is unknown. The data are from a study of CD4+ T cells in melanoma. Study-wide points: CD8+ T cell, macrophage and B cell function reportedly correlated with neoantigen-specific CD4+ T cells.

Germline CDR1 SGHVS, CDR2 FQNEAQ. This CDR3 has 21 residues. V lost 1 base to trimming and J lost 0 bases, with 25 bases between them. Sequencing was performed with immunoSEQ multiplex PCR; in TCRdb, only in-frame clones are kept and a portion is missing. The data show more than 90,000 clones, with around 93% seen just once and roughly 3.5% held by the top ten. Sequenced sample: peripheral blood. This clonotype was sampled from a human donor with melanoma. V gene TRBV7-8 combines with J gene TRBJ1-5; D perhaps matches TRBD1 (6 bases). The CDR3 loop is CASSLGTGNRAQTYSNQPQHF. The DNA of the CDR3 is TGTGCCAGCAGCTTAGGGACGGGAAACAGGGCCCAAACCTATAGCAATCAGCCCCAGCATTTT. The variable domain in full, completed from reference TRBV7-8 and TRBJ1-5, reads GAGVSQSPRYKVAKRGQDVALRCDPISGHVSLFWYQQALGQGPEFLTYFQNEAQLDKSGLPSDRFFAERPEGSVSTLKIQRTQQEDSAVYLCASSLGTGNRAQTYSNQPQHFGDGTRLSIL.